This T cell receptor (beta chain) emerged from a study of T-cell memory formation after mild COVID-19. Across the whole study: Across donors, TCR clusters were largely donor specific. Findings of the study overall: The authors did not confirm SARS-CoV-2 specificity of second-wave clones peaking day 37. CD4/CD8 balance held among clones contracting day 15 to 85, and later expanders leaned CD4+.

TCRdb called the 5' RACE reads again in MiXCR, with one record for every CDR3 protein. The sample lists approximately 350,000 distinct CDR3 sequences, over 13% occurring once. This clonotype was seen a few times. Its antigen is unidentified. One base away lies a much larger clone, so this may be a sequencing read error. The receptor's source is a man aged 18 to 29 who had mild COVID-19 (a few samples of this study predate the infection). Cell type and time point are not known. Specimen: PBMCs or a T cell subset sorted from them (not recorded which).

CDR3 nucleotide sequence: TGCGCCAGCAGCCAAGGGGGGGACGAGCAGTACTTC. Protein: CASSQGGDEQYF. This chain links TRBV4-1 with TRBJ2-7, with a tentative D call TRBD2 (6 bases). Germline assignment: CDR1 MGHRA and CDR2 YSYEKL. V was pared by 1 base and J by 5 bases, with 6 bases between. This CDR3 is 12 amino acids long.